This TCR beta chain was retrieved from a study of regulatory T cells in long-lasting Graves disease. Specified time point: newly diagnosed GD, antithyroid drugs for less than 3 months. PBMC-derived RNA was used for the TCR library. Arm-PCR of CDR3 regions and iRepertoire HTBI primers were used to build TCR beta libraries. From the multiplex PCR reads, TCRdb called clonotypes with MiXCR, one entry per CDR3 protein. The sample has approximately 350,000 distinct CDR3 sequences, around 16% seen once. The table lists this clonotype with many counts. The CDR3 runs 11 residues. Germline CDR1 is MNHEY and CDR2 is SVGEGT. With 11 bases clipped from V and 6 bases from J, the junction kept 3 bases outside the gene matches. In addition, the sample was reused for a study of T cells in Graves' hyperthyroidism and ophthalmopathy. That study reports: The TCR CDR3 was amplified in a first-round RT-PCR using the HTBI primer set.

V usage is TRBV6-2 or TRBV6-3 and J usage is TRBJ2-1, with 8 nucleotides matching TRBD1. The TCR sequence derives from a woman in her late teens or twenties with Graves disease. This specimen consisted of peripheral blood mononuclear cells (PBMCs), obtained at new diagnosis, from a patient treated with antithyroid drugs. CDR3 residues: CASTGGNEQFF. DNA for the CDR3: TGTGCCTCAACAGGGGGCAATGAGCAGTTCTTC.